One and the same sample provided the 16 T cell receptor beta chains below, sequenced in a study of blood T cell repertoires in COVID-19. The protocol was immunoSEQ multiplex PCR, while the TCRdb copy is restricted to in-frame clones and leaves out a portion. The table records 95,000 to 150,000 clones, approximately 85% of them present only once. The sample taken for sequencing was peripheral blood. All receptors come from a man older than 75 with active or convalescent COVID-19.

The chain joins TRBV18 to TRBJ2-2, with D possibly being TRBD2 (5 bases). The CDR3 has 15 residues. The germline V gene has CDR1 KGHSH and CDR2 LQKENI. The V end lost 1 base, the J end lost 4 bases, and 10 bases lay between the germline ends. CDR3 DNA: TGTGCCAGCTCACCACAACCGGGGAGCACCGGGGAGCTGTTTTTT. The encoded protein is CASSPQPGSTGELFF. Full variable domain (outside the CDR3, taken from reference TRBV18 and TRBJ2-2): NAGVMQNPRHLVRRRGQEARLRCSPMKGHSHVYWYRQLPEEGLKFMVYLQKENIIDESGMPKERFSAEFPKEGPSILRIQQVVRGDSAAYFCASSPQPGSTGELFFGEGSRLTVL.

This CDR3 reads CATSDPDTEAFF. DNA of the CDR3: TGTGCCACCAGTGATCCGGACACTGAAGCTTTCTTT. This rearrangement joins TRBV24-1 to TRBJ1-1; D remains unclear. V lost 3 bases to trimming and J lost 3 bases, with 4 bases between them. The CDR3 sequence is 12 residues long. CDR1 and CDR2 (germline): KGHDR, SFDVKD.

V is TRBV12-5 and J is TRBJ2-5; 9 bases agree with TRBD1. CDR1 and CDR2 from the germline V gene are LGHNT and FRNRAP. The trim removed 2 bases at V and 4 bases at J, leaving 2 bases unmatched. The CDR3 consists of 14 residues. CDR3 nucleotides: TGTGCTAGTGGTTTGTGGACAGGGGCAGAGACCCAGTACTTC. Translation gives CASGLWTGAETQYF.

This clone was detected only a few times. The chain combines TRBV7-3 with TRBJ2-2; 9 bases align to TRBD2. The CDR3 is 16 amino acids. Germline CDR1 is SGHTA and CDR2 is FQGTGA. Unmatched junction bases numbered 8, after V lost 2 bases and J lost 7 bases. The CDR3 here is CASSLVGTSSIGELFF. CDR3 nucleotides: TGTGCCAGCAGCTTAGTTGGGACTAGCTCCATCGGGGAGCTGTTTTTT.

The chain is built from TRBV19 and TRBJ2-1; 11 bases fit TRBD2. Germline values: CDR1 LNHDA, CDR2 SQIVND (reference sequence). This CDR3 spans 13 amino acids. V was pared by 5 bases and J by 15 bases, with 9 bases of the junction left unmatched. This chain's CDR3 is CASSLLAGEVGFF. CDR3 bases: TGTGCCAGTAGTCTACTAGCGGGAGAAGTGGGGTTCTTC.

This sequence joins TRBV7-6 and TRBJ1-5, with a weak D call TRBD1 (6 bases). Trimming removed 1 base at V and 6 bases at J, with 22 bases between. This CDR3 is built from 18 residues. Looked up from germline, CDR1 is SGHVS and CDR2 is FNYEAQ. The CDR3: CASSLVANQRGTIQPQHF. As DNA, the CDR3 is TGTGCCAGCAGCTTAGTCGCCAACCAGAGGGGGACCATTCAGCCCCAGCATTTT.

J is TRBJ2-7 and V is TRBV5-1, with 12 positions matching TRBD1. The length of the CDR3 is 15 residues. V lost 2 bases, J lost 4 bases, and 4 bases stayed unmatched. CDR1 SGHRS and CDR2 YFSETQ come from the germline V gene. CDR3 amino acids: CASSLGDRGRYEQYF. The CDR3 DNA sequence: TGCGCCAGCAGCTTAGGGGACAGGGGGCGGTACGAGCAGTACTTC.

The J gene is TRBJ2-7, the V gene TRBV28, with TRBD2 as a possible D gene (5 bases). Deletions cut 1 base from V and 7 bases from J, with 14 bases between. The V gene's germline CDR1 is MDHEN and CDR2 SYDVKM. The CDR3 has 14 amino acids. The CDR3 DNA reads as TGTGCCAGCAGTTTATCCCTGCCGGGGATAGAGCAGTACTTC. It translates to CASSLSLPGIEQYF.

The rearrangement uses TRBV19 and TRBJ1-5; a weak D match, TRBD1 (6 bases). The CDR3 length is 15 residues. Looked up from germline, CDR1 is LNHDA and CDR2 is SQIVND (reference sequence). The V end was cut by 4 bases, the J end by 2 bases, with 12 bases between. For the CDR3, the DNA is TGTGCCAGTAGTAGGGGACACCGACGCAATCAGCCCCAGCATTTT. Protein: CASSRGHRRNQPQHF.

The CDR3 nucleotides are TGTGCCTGGAGTGGGGGGGGCTATGGCTACACCTTC. This sequence encodes CAWSGGGYGYTF. The gene calls are TRBV30 and TRBJ1-2, with D possibly matching TRBD1 (5 bases). This CDR3 has 12 amino acids. From germline, CDR1 is GTSNPN and CDR2 SVGIG (reference sequence). Trimming left V 1 base short and J 4 bases short, with 7 bases between.

The chain has TRBV6-1 and TRBJ1-2; possibly TRBD1 for D (6 bases). In germline, CDR1 is MNHNS, CDR2 SASEGT. The CDR3 spans 15 residues. V dropped 0 bases and J dropped 8 bases, with 16 bases sitting between them. Written as DNA, the CDR3 is TGTGCCAGCAGTGAAGCTACGGGGGGCGCAACGGGCTACACCTTC. Translated: CASSEATGGATGYTF.

The genes are TRBV5-1 and TRBJ1-3; a possible D gene is TRBD1 (6 bases). Deletions cut 2 bases from V and 0 bases from J, with 12 bases between. There are 16 residues in the CDR3. From germline, CDR1 is SGHRS and CDR2 YFSETQ. This CDR3 reads CASSFLGDNSGNTIYF. CDR3 nucleotide sequence: TGCGCCAGCAGCTTTCTGGGGGACAACTCTGGAAACACCATATATTTT.

The V and J genes are TRBV5-1 and TRBJ1-6; 7 bases are a match to TRBD1. The trim removed 2 bases at V and 0 bases at J, leaving 8 bases unmatched. CDR3 length: 18 amino acids. Germline V gene sequence: CDR1 SGHRS, CDR2 YFSETQ. The CDR3 DNA reads TGCGCCAGCAGCTTCCGGACAGGCCAGAGCTCCTATAATTCACCCCTCCACTTT. Translating gives CASSFRTGQSSYNSPLHF.

This clone has more than one count but fewer than ten. The chain links TRBV7-2 to TRBJ2-3; D remains ambiguous. The CDR3 sequence is 14 residues long. The germline V and J ends were trimmed by 9 bases and 7 bases, with 20 bases remaining between them. Per the germline V gene, CDR1 is SGHTA and CDR2 is FQGNSA. CDR3 nucleotides: TGTGCCAGTTCCTCCCGACTCGGCGCGTATACGCAGTATTTT. This sequence encodes CASSSRLGAYTQYF.

The rearrangement links TRBV4-1 to TRBJ2-3; tentative D call: TRBD2 (6 bases). The CDR3 consists of 19 residues. V was cut by 0 bases and J by 2 bases, with 21 bases left in between. CDR1 and CDR2 from the germline V gene are MGHRA and YSYEKL. CDR3 nucleotide sequence: TGCGCCAGCAGCCAAGATAGGGTTAGCGGACTGCTATACACAGATACGCAGTATTTT. This encodes CASSQDRVSGLLYTDTQYF.

The chain carries TRBV10-3 and TRBJ2-7; a weak D match, TRBD2 (6 bases). This CDR3 contains 18 residues. The ends were cut back, 0 bases at V and 4 bases at J, with 22 bases in the middle. CDR1 is ENHRY and CDR2 is SYGVKD in the germline V gene. The CDR3 DNA follows: TGTGCCATCAGTGAGTCGATGGAGCGGGCGAGGACCGGATACGAGCAGTACTTC. Its protein is CAISESMERARTGYEQYF.